This TCR beta chain was captured by sequencing in a study of shared clonotypes between healthy human individuals. At the level of the study: Three plates were used per donor for CD4 naive, three for CD4 memory, two for CD8 naive and one for CD8 memory.

Sequencing used immunoSEQ multiplex PCR; TCRdb keeps in-frame clones, though not all of them. This table has hundreds of thousands of clones, 85% to 95% appearing once. Terminally differentiated effector memory CD45RA+ cells were excluded by CCR7 positive selection of CD45RO-negative cells. The donors, all of them Caucasian adults, lived in Nashville, Tennessee. A note on this clone: Its antigen is unknown.

Findings and caveats of the study: Generation probability values for non-shared clonotypes were lower than those for clonotypes shared by all four donors. In several donors, around 4.5% of naive CD4 clonotypes appeared in common.

CDR3 size: 15 residues. Germline V gene sequence: CDR1 MDHEN, CDR2 SYDVKM. V was clipped by 6 bases and J by 2 bases; unmatched bases: 6. This receptor was identified in a woman under 40 in good health. This chain uses TRBV28 with TRBJ2-3, with TRBD2 matching 9 bases. Sequenced sample: naive CD8+ T cells sorted from blood. CDR3 bases: TGTGCCAGCAGGATAGCGGGAGCGAACACAGATACGCAGTATTTT. Its translation is CASRIAGANTDTQYF.